These 15 T cell receptor beta chains were all obtained from the same sample, sequenced in a study of T cell repertoires in cytomegalovirus infection. From the reads, TCRdb called clonotypes with MiXCR, one entry per CDR3 protein. The table has 370,000 or so distinct CDR3 sequences, roughly 34% seen once. These receptors have no known antigen. Sequencing used cultured PBMCs, obtained from culture after CMV antigen stimulation. The receptors here all came from a human donor in good health (CMV status not recorded). Some clones in this sample may be carry-over from other donors' samples.

The J gene is TRBJ2-7, the V gene TRBV5-4; D might be TRBD1 (6 bases). This CDR3 comprises 14 residues. Germline V CDR1 and CDR2: SGHNT, YYREEE (reference sequence). Deletions cut 3 bases from V and 0 bases from J, with 10 bases between. CDR3 protein: CASSYGQISYEQYF. The CDR3 DNA is TGTGCCAGCAGCTACGGACAGATCTCCTACGAGCAGTACTTC.

The chain employs TRBV7-4 and TRBJ2-7; TRBD2 might be the D (5 bases). Germline V gives CDR1 SGHVT, CDR2 SQSDAQ. V was cut by 5 bases and J by 1 base, with 9 bases left in between. This CDR3 has 13 amino acids. CDR3 in amino acids: CASSPRVSYEQYV. DNA of the CDR3: TGTGCCAGCAGCCCGAGGGTATCCTACGAGCAGTACGTC.

This clonotype was detected many times. V gene TRBV7-2 combines with J gene TRBJ2-7; 7 nucleotides align to TRBD1. The germline V gene encodes CDR1 SGHTA and CDR2 FQGNSA. The CDR3 consists of 16 residues. V shed 0 bases, J shed 5 bases, and the junction held 10 bases outside the gene matches. The CDR3 is CASSLALGQRIHEQYF. The DNA for the CDR3 is TGTGCCAGCAGCTTAGCCTTGGGACAGAGGATCCACGAGCAGTACTTC.

The chain carries TRBV12-3 or TRBV12-4 and TRBJ2-3, with D perhaps matching TRBD2 (6 bases). This CDR3 is built from 15 residues. Trimming pared 7 bases from V and 0 bases from J, leaving 14 bases between. CDR3 sequence: CASTLRGLSTDTQYF. For the CDR3, the DNA is TGTGCCAGCACTCTAAGGGGACTCAGCACAGATACGCAGTATTTT.

In this sample, this clonotype turned up a few times. The V call is TRBV7-9, the J call TRBJ2-1, with TRBD2 identical over 12 bases. This CDR3 is 16 amino acids long. The junction had 6 bases not matched to a gene; V was cut back by 1 base and J by 8 bases. Germline CDR1 and CDR2: SEHNR and FQNEAQ (reference sequence). The CDR3, as DNA: TGTGCCAGCAGCTTAGGGCGACTAGCGGGAGAGGATGAGCAGTTCTTC. Its translation is CASSLGRLAGEDEQFF.

This chain's CDR3 is CASSYTPDPAGVINEQFF. Here the CDR3 DNA reads TGTGCCAGCAGTTACACCCCTGATCCAGCGGGAGTTATCAATGAGCAGTTCTTC. This rearrangement joins TRBV6-2 or TRBV6-3 to TRBJ2-1; 8 positions agree with TRBD2. With V trimmed by 2 bases and J by 6 bases, 15 bases remained unmatched. Germline CDR1 and CDR2: MNHEY and SVGEGT. The CDR3 is 18 amino acids.

The chain employs TRBV7-2 and TRBJ2-4, with D perhaps matching TRBD2 (5 bases). This CDR3 is built from 17 residues. V lost 5 bases to trimming and J lost 1 base, with 18 bases between them. CDR1 is SGHTA and CDR2 is FQGNSA in the germline V gene. The CDR3 nucleotides read TGTGCCAGCAGCCCTCACGTCCTCACGGGGGCCAAAAACATTCAGTACTTC. This sequence encodes CASSPHVLTGAKNIQYF.

J is TRBJ2-2 and V is TRBV28; D might be TRBD2 (6 bases). Trimming took 6 bases from V and 8 from J, leaving 10 bases between them. Germline lookup yields CDR1 MDHEN and CDR2 SYDVKM. The CDR3 sequence is 12 residues long. In nucleotides, the CDR3 is TGTGCCAGCAGGGAGCGGGTGGGGGAGCTGTTTTTT. Its protein is CASRERVGELFF.

DNA for the CDR3: TGCGCCAGCAGCCAAGTGGGGGTTGAGACCCAGTACTTC. The encoded protein is CASSQVGVETQYF. The V gene is TRBV4-1, the J gene TRBJ2-5, with D perhaps being TRBD1 or TRBD2 (5 bases each). Trimming left V 1 base short and J 5 bases short, with 8 bases between. Per the germline V gene, CDR1 is MGHRA and CDR2 is YSYEKL. The CDR3 covers 13 residues.

CDR3: CASSFTGGWRYEQYV. The CDR3 DNA is TGTGCCAGCAGTTTCACAGGGGGCTGGAGGTACGAGCAGTACGTC. The chain combines TRBV27 with TRBJ2-7, with 9 bases matching TRBD1. Trimming took 3 bases from V and 4 from J; bases not matched to a gene: 7. Germline V gene data show CDR1 as MNHEY and CDR2 as SMNVEV (reference sequence). There are 15 residues in the CDR3.

The table lists this clonotype with a few counts. The J gene is TRBJ2-3, the V gene TRBV7-2, with a possible D match to TRBD2 (6 bases). The CDR3 has 15 residues. From germline, CDR1 is SGHTA and CDR2 FQGNSA. The ends were cut back, 0 bases at V and 0 bases at J, with 7 bases in the middle. CDR3 amino acids: CASSLAGLSTDTQYF. For the CDR3, the DNA is TGTGCCAGCAGCTTAGCGGGACTGAGCACAGATACGCAGTATTTT.

At least ten counts were recorded for this clonotype. The rearrangement joins TRBV5-1 to TRBJ2-1; 10 nucleotides agree with TRBD1. CDR1 and CDR2 from the germline V gene are SGHRS and YFSETQ. CDR3 size: 16 residues. V lost 0 bases to trimming and J lost 8 bases; unmatched junction nucleotides: 8. CDR3 nucleotide sequence: TGCGCCAGCAGCTTGGGACAGGGGGCCGGTATTGATGAGCAGTTCTTC. This codes for CASSLGQGAGIDEQFF.

This sequence joins TRBV19 and TRBJ1-1; TRBD1 matches at 9 bases. The CDR3 is made up of 15 amino acids. V dropped 3 bases and J dropped 5; count of bases not matched to a gene: 7. Per germline, CDR1 LNHDA and CDR2 SQIVND (reference sequence). CDR3 coding DNA: TGTGCCAGTAGTATGGGACAGGGTTGGAGGACTGAAGCTTTCTTT. This sequence encodes CASSMGQGWRTEAFF.

V usage is TRBV7-9 and J usage is TRBJ1-6; no firm D call. CDR1 SEHNR and CDR2 FQNEAQ come from the germline V gene (reference sequence). The CDR3 runs to 16 residues. Trimming removed 2 bases at V and 13 bases at J, with 21 bases between. CDR3 in DNA: TGTGCCAGCAGCTTAAATATAGGGCAGCTTGTCGGTCCCCTCCACTTT. As protein: CASSLNIGQLVGPLHF. The whole variable domain, filled in from reference TRBV7-9 and TRBJ1-6, reads DTGVSQNPRHKITKRGQNVTFRCDPISEHNRLYWYRQTLGQGPEFLTYFQNEAQLEKSRLLSDRFSAERPKGSFSTLEIQRTEQGDSAMYLCASSLNIGQLVGPLHFGNGTRLTVT.

The chain combines TRBV7-8 with TRBJ2-1; 9 bases map to TRBD2. J lost 8 bases, V lost 5 bases, and 13 bases had no gene match. CDR1 SGHVS and CDR2 FQNEAQ come from the germline V gene. This CDR3 region has 16 residues. The CDR3 DNA is TGTGCCAGCAGCAAAAGGGGGAGCGGGAGGAGCTATGAGCAGTTCTTC. Amino acids: CASSKRGSGRSYEQFF.